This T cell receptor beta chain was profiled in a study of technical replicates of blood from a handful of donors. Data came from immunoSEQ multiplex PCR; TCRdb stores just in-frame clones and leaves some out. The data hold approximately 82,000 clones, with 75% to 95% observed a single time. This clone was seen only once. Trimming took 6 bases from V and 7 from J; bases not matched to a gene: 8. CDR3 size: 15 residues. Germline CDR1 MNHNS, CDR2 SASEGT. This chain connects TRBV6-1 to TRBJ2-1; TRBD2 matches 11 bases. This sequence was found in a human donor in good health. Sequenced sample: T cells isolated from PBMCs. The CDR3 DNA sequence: TGTGCCAGCAGGGCCCTAGCGGGAGGAGGGAATGAGCAGTTCTTC. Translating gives CASRALAGGGNEQFF.